This T cell receptor (beta chain) was identified in a study of blood T cell repertoires in COVID-19. Whole-study context: Sources were T cells, B-cell-depleted T cells, or PBMCs; the material itself was cDNA or gDNA.

A single count supports this clone. The sample contains more than one DNA sequence encoding this CDR3. CDR3 length: 15 amino acids. Trimming cost V 3 bases and J 1 base; bases outside gene matches: 4. Germline CDR1 and CDR2: LNHDA and SQIVND (reference sequence). The data were produced by immunoSEQ multiplex PCR, yet TCRdb's version contains in-frame clones alone and is incomplete. The sample gives roughly 350,000 clones, 85% to 90% of which show up once; nearly 6.5% is in the top ten. The genes are TRBV19 and TRBJ2-7, with TRBD1 matching 9 bases. The material sequenced was peripheral blood. The clonotype comes from a woman in her fifties or sixties with COVID-19, enrolled during active disease. The CDR3, as DNA: TGTGCCAGTAGTATTTCAGGACAGGGGTCCTACGAGCAGTACTTC. Translating gives CASSISGQGSYEQYF. The full variable domain, completed using reference TRBV19 and TRBJ2-7, is DGGITQSPKYLFRKEGQNVTLSCEQNLNHDAMYWYRQDPGQGLRLIYYSQIVNDFQKGDIAEGYSVSREKKESFPLTVTSAQKNPTAFYLCASSISGQGSYEQYFGPGTRLTVT.